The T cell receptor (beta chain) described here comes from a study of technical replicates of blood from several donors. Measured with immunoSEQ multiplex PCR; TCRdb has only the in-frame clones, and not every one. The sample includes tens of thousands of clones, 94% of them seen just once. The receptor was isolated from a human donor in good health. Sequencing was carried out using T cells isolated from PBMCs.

The CDR3 DNA follows: TGTGCCAGCAGTTACACTCCCAGGGGGGATGGCTACACCTTC. Its protein product is CASSYTPRGDGYTF. The V gene is TRBV6-5, the J gene TRBJ1-2, with 7 positions matching TRBD1. CDR1 is MNHEY, CDR2 SVGAGI, per germline. This CDR3 has 14 residues. Trimming at V came to 2 bases and at J to 6 bases, leaving 6 bases not matched to a gene.